This TCR beta chain emerged from a study of T-cell reconstitution after alpha-beta-depleted transplantation in children. Overall study results and limits: Surviving recipient T cells and thymic progenitors produced the high day-60 TCRbeta diversity seen in some patients. T-cell counts and diversity at one year following transplant were attributed mainly to newly produced T cells. Several hundred rapidly expanded clones from non-depleted graft cells reportedly supplied alpha-beta T cells about two months post-transplant.

Preparation of the TCRbeta library used unique molecular identifiers. TCRdb re-analysed the PCR reads in MiXCR, keeping a single row per CDR3 protein. The sample lists approximately 220,000 distinct CDR3 sequences, roughly a sixth occurring once. Trimming cost V 1 base and J 0 bases; bases outside gene matches: 9. The CDR3 extends over 18 amino acids. Germline CDR1 and CDR2: MNHEY and SVGEGT. This clonotype turned up a few times. What it binds is unknown. This rearrangement joins TRBV6-2 or TRBV6-3 to TRBJ2-4, with TRBD2 identical over 7 bases. Specimen: PBMCs, mostly from graft donor cells, collected 360 days after TCRalphabeta/CD19-depleted stem cell transplant. The clonotype comes from a male patient between 2 and 10 years old who had a stem cell transplant for acute lymphoblastic leukemia, so the T cells may come from the graft donor. Written as DNA, the CDR3 is TGTGCCAGCAGTTACTTAATGGGAGGGTTCATAGCCAAAAACATTCAGTACTTC. Its protein product is CASSYLMGGFIAKNIQYF.